This T cell receptor beta chain is from a study of regulatory T cells in long-lasting Graves disease. V was clipped by 6 bases and J by 3 bases, with 17 bases between them. The CDR3 sequence is 14 residues long. CDR1 and CDR2 (germline): DFQATT, SNEGSKA (reference sequence). Time point noted: newly diagnosed GD, antithyroid drugs for less than 3 months. RNA isolated from PBMCs was used to make the TCR library. In this sample, this clonotype turned up many times. CDR3-region Arm-PCR and iRepertoire HTBI primers produced the TCR beta libraries. TCRdb passed the multiplex PCR reads through MiXCR, listing each CDR3 protein once. This sample carries about 350,000 distinct CDR3 sequences, under 20% of them seen once, and the ten largest clones take 20%. This sample also belongs to another study, concerning T cells in Graves' hyperthyroidism and ophthalmopathy.

This material consisted of peripheral blood mononuclear cells (PBMCs), taken at new diagnosis, from a patient treated with antithyroid drugs. V gene TRBV20-1 combines with J gene TRBJ1-2; tentatively, D is TRBD1 (5 bases). This clonotype was sampled from a woman under 30 with Graves disease. CDR3 sequence: CSALRDEGDYGYTF. Written as DNA, the CDR3 is TGCAGTGCACTCAGGGACGAAGGCGACTATGGCTACACCTTC.